A selection of T cell receptor beta chains follows, all from one sample in a study of graft-versus-host responses after intestinal transplantation. Assay: immunoSEQ multiplex PCR; the TCRdb copy retains only in-frame clones and omits some. The table has approximately 88,000 clones, roughly 90% seen once. What these receptors recognize is not known. The sequences come from unstimulated CD4+ T cells sorted from spleen or lymph node cells, collected before intestinal transplant. These TCRs come from a human donor who received an intestinal transplant. Each CDR3 is given without its conserved first and last residue.

v_gene	j_gene	CDR3aa
TRBV5-6	TRBJ2-7	ASTPAQGLYEQY
TRBV9	TRBJ2-5	ASSPRERLAGVVETQY
TRBV5-1	TRBJ2-5	ASSAGLIQETQY
TRBV9	TRBJ1-2	ASSVEDRAYIQYGYT
TRBV19	TRBJ2-3	ASSSGTGVTDTQY
TRBV9	TRBJ1-5	ASSVGADQPQH
TRBV18	TRBJ1-2	ASSPAGAFGGYT
TRBV10-3	TRBJ1-1	AISGTGGADWDAEAF
TRBV7-8	TRBJ2-5	ASSLYPREGETQY
TRBV2	TRBJ2-7	ATVDGTGGHEQY
TRBV6-1	TRBJ1-6	ASRDPGQGSPLH
TRBV6-5	TRBJ2-3	ASSYSGGTSPTQY
TRBV19	TRBJ1-5	ASTTGQGAMPQH
TRBV18	TRBJ1-1	ASSLGVTEAF
TRBV7-3	TRBJ1-2	ASSGLQGVYGYT
TRBV6-5	TRBJ2-7	ASSRGVDYEQY
TRBV5-4	TRBJ2-1	ASSLDGGLVENEQF
TRBV5-1	TRBJ1-2	ASSPSGGMGYGYT
TRBV6-1	TRBJ1-2	ASSDVRGVYGYT
TRBV7-9	TRBJ2-7	ASSIAGRSYEQY
TRBV11-2	TRBJ2-3	ASSGLPPEDTQY
TRBV9	TRBJ1-5	ASNPTGNSNQPQH
TRBV11-2	TRBJ2-3	ASSSGMVDTQY
TRBV21-1	TRBJ1-2	ASSKGGQGIGGYT
TRBV5-8	TRBJ2-3	ASKWTALSPTDTQY
TRBV21-1	TRBJ1-2	ASSPEQGDYGYT